The T cell receptor beta chain described here comes from a study of OX40 agonist ivuxolimab in advanced cancers. Study observations and caveats: Both CD4+ and CD8+ T cell populations in blood had undergone clonal expansion by week 6 at 0.1 to 3.0 mg/kg.

The repertoire was sequenced with immunoSEQ multiplex PCR; TCRdb's copy has only in-frame clones and lacks some. The sample yields about 41,000 clones, around four fifths seen once. About this clone itself: The antigen remains undetermined.

Between the trimmed V and J ends, which lost 0 bases and 8 bases, there was a span of 11 bases. The CDR3 runs 14 residues. The germline V gene has CDR1 MNHEY and CDR2 SVGAGI. Excluded were patients having autoimmune disease history or systemic immunosuppression. The sample consisted of CD4+ or CD8+ T cells sorted from blood, taken in a trial of the OX40 agonist ivuxolimab. The sequence was obtained from an adult with an advanced solid tumor such as melanoma, head and neck, liver or kidney cancer. J is TRBJ2-4 and V is TRBV6-5, with D maybe TRBD2 (5 bases). The CDR3 sequence: CASSYSRGTDIQYF. The CDR3 DNA sequence: TGTGCCAGCAGTTACTCTCGGGGAACGGACATTCAGTACTTC.